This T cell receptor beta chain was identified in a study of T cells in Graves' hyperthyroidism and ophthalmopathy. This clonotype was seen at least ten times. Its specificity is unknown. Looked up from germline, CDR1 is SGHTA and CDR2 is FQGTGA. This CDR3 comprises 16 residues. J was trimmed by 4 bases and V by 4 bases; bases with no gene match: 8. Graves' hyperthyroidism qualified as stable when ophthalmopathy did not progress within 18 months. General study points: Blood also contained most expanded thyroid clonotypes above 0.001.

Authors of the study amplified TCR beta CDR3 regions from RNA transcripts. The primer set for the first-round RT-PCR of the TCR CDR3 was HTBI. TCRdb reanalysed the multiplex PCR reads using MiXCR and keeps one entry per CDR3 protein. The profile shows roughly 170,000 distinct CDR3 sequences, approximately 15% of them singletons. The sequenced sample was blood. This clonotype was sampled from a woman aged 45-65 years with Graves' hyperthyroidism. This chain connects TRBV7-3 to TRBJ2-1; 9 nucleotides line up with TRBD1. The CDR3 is CASSSSGDREYNEQFF. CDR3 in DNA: TGTGCCAGCAGCTCATCCGGGGACAGGGAATACAATGAGCAGTTCTTC. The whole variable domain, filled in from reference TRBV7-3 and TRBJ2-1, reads GAGVSQTPSNKVTEKGKYVELRCDPISGHTALYWYRQSLGQGPEFLIYFQGTGAADDSGLPNDRFFAVRPEGSVSTLKIQRTERGDSAVYLCASSSSGDREYNEQFFGPGTRLTVL.